Listed below are T cell receptor beta chains from one sample, sequenced in a study of blood T cells in healthy people across ages. From the 5' RACE reads, TCRdb called clonotypes with MiXCR, one entry per CDR3 protein. The table lists around 780,000 distinct CDR3 sequences, 25% to 30% of them singletons, with roughly 3.1% in the top ten. In addition, the sample was reused for a study of T cells of mothers and their children.

The sequenced material came from blood. All receptors come from a boy between 5 and 17 years old in good health. The CDR3 runs from the conserved cysteine through the conserved F or W. The order of the fields is J gene, CDR3 length, clone size, V gene, D gene, CDR3 DNA, CDR3 protein. A D gene is named only where the DNA matches it firmly. Expanded clones are given a class, and other clones once, few, many or no size at all.

>TRBJ2-1|16|NA|TRBV24-1|NA
TGTGCCACCAGTTCTGGACACGGACGGGGGTACAATGAGCAGTTCTTC
CATSSGHGRGYNEQFF
>TRBJ1-2|16|NA|TRBV5-1|NA
TGCGCCAGCAGCTGGGGCGGCCCGCAACATTCCTATGGCTACACCTTC
CASSWGGPQHSYGYTF
>TRBJ2-1|14|few|TRBV3-1|NA
TGTGCCAGCACCTCTACCTGGAGGGGTGGTGAGCAGTTCTTC
CASTSTWRGGEQFF
>TRBJ1-1|14|few|TRBV12-3/TRBV12-4|NA
TGTGCCAGCAGTCCAGGATACATTTTCGCTGAAGCTTTCTTT
CASSPGYIFAEAFF
>TRBJ2-2|17|few|TRBV6-1|TRBD2
TGTGCCAGCAGTACACTAGCGGGGGTGGCGTACACCGGGGAGCTGTTTTTT
CASSTLAGVAYTGELFF
>TRBJ2-7|14|NA|TRBV5-1|TRBD1
TGCGCCAGCGGCTATTCGACAGGGGCATACGAGCAGTACTTC
CASGYSTGAYEQYF
>TRBJ1-2|15|NA|TRBV12-3/TRBV12-4|NA
TGTGCCAGCAGTTTGATGGCAGGGGTTAACTATGGCTACACCTTC
CASSLMAGVNYGYTF
>TRBJ2-3|15|NA|TRBV7-2|TRBD1
TGTGCCAGCAGCTTAGTTCCAGGGGGCGCAGATACGCAGTATTTT
CASSLVPGGADTQYF
>TRBJ1-3|15|few|TRBV20-1|TRBD1
TGCAGTGCTAGCCGCCGGGACAGGGAATGGAACACCATATATTTT
CSASRRDREWNTIYF
>TRBJ1-4|15|many|TRBV5-1|NA
TGTGCCAGCAGCTTAGGCCGGGCAACTAATGAAAAACTGTTTTTT
CASSLGRATNEKLFF
>TRBJ2-1|12|NA|TRBV29-1|NA
TGCAGCGTGGAAACGGGGGTCAATGAGCAGTTCTTC
CSVETGVNEQFF
>TRBJ1-1|15|few|TRBV9|NA
TGTGCCAGCAGCGTAGGGACGGTCATGAACACTGAAGCTTTCTTT
CASSVGTVMNTEAFF
>TRBJ2-7|14|NA|TRBV27|NA
TGTGCCAGCAGTTTAAACGGGGCATCCTACGAGCAGTACTTC
CASSLNGASYEQYF
>TRBJ2-5|10|many|TRBV29-1|NA
TGCAGCGCCTATGGGGAGACCCAGTACTTC
CSAYGETQYF
>TRBJ2-2|15|many|TRBV6-1|NA
TGTGCCAGCAGTGATCCCGGGGCTACCGGAGGGGAGCTGTTTTTT
CASSDPGATGGELFF
>TRBJ2-1|15|NA|TRBV11-3|NA
TGTGCCAGCAGCTTAGAGTGGGACACCGACAATGAGCAGTTCTTC
CASSLEWDTDNEQFF
>TRBJ1-5|14|NA|TRBV3-1|NA
TGTGCCAGCAGCCAATGGGGACTTATGGATACGCAGCATTTT
CASSQWGLMDTQHF
>TRBJ1-1|11|NA|TRBV6-1|NA
TGTGCCAGCATCGGGACAAGCGAAGCTTTCTTT
CASIGTSEAFF
>TRBJ2-1|15|few|TRBV12-3/TRBV12-4|TRBD1
TGTGCCAGCAGACCGGGACAGGGCGTATACAATGAGCAGTTCTTC
CASRPGQGVYNEQFF
>TRBJ2-1|15|NA|TRBV6-6|NA
TGTGCCAGCAGTGTAGGGGTTTCCTCCTACAATGAGCAGTTCTTC
CASSVGVSSYNEQFF
>TRBJ2-1|16|few|TRBV18|TRBD1
TGTGCCAGCTCGCGCGGACAGGGAACGGATCCTAATGAGCAGTTCTTC
CASSRGQGTDPNEQFF
>TRBJ2-1|12|NA|TRBV29-1|TRBD2
TGCAGCGGGGCGGGGGGGCTCGGTGAGCAGTTCTTC
CSGAGGLGEQFF
>TRBJ2-1|15|NA|TRBV5-5|NA
TGTGCCAGCAGCCTGGCGCTGAACTCCTACAATGAGCAGTTCTTC
CASSLALNSYNEQFF
>TRBJ2-2|15|NA|TRBV2|NA
TGTGCCAGCATCCCTCGCGGGAACCGGGGCGGGGAGCTGTTTTTT
CASIPRGNRGGELFF
>TRBJ2-5|12|NA|TRBV4-1|NA
TGCGCCAGCAGCCGGAACGAGGAGACCCAGTACTTC
CASSRNEETQYF
>TRBJ2-1|18|few|TRBV9|NA
TGTGCCAGCAGCTTCCCCGGGACCCCCGCCTCGGACCCCAATGAGCAGTTCTTC
CASSFPGTPASDPNEQFF
>TRBJ1-6|20|NA|TRBV11-1|TRBD1
TGTGCCAGCAGCCCAGGAGGGGGGCGACAGGGAGCGTCAGTGGGTTCACCCCTCCACTTT
CASSPGGGRQGASVGSPLHF
>TRBJ2-2|14|NA|TRBV11-2|NA
TGTGCCAGCAGCTTAATTTCGGACACCGGGGAGCTGTTTTTT
CASSLISDTGELFF
>TRBJ2-5|15|few|TRBV18|TRBD1
TGTGCCAGCTCACCACTACAGGGGGCCCAAGAGACCCAGTACTTC
CASSPLQGAQETQYF
>TRBJ2-2|12|NA|TRBV9|NA
TGTGCCAGCAGCGCCAACACCGGGGAGCTGTTTTTT
CASSANTGELFF
>TRBJ2-2|14|NA|TRBV12-3/TRBV12-4|NA
TGTGCCAGCAGTTTCGGGACCGACACCGGGGAGCTGTTTTTT
CASSFGTDTGELFF
>TRBJ2-2|13|many|TRBV7-3|NA
TGTGCCAGCAGTCCAGATTACACCGGGGAGCTGTTTTTT
CASSPDYTGELFF
>TRBJ1-4|15|NA|TRBV30|TRBD1
TGTGCCTGGACCCCCCGGACAGGGGGCCAGGAAAAACTGTTTTTT
CAWTPRTGGQEKLFF
>TRBJ2-5|14|NA|TRBV6-5|NA
TGTGCCAGCAGCCTGGGACAAATGTTGGAGACCCAGTACTTC
CASSLGQMLETQYF
>TRBJ2-5|14|NA|TRBV11-2|NA
TGTGCCAGCAGCTTACTGCAGGGGTGGGCGACCCAGTACTTC
CASSLLQGWATQYF
>TRBJ1-5|13|many|TRBV10-3|NA
TGTGCCATCTCGGGGGACAGCAATCAGCCCCAGCATTTT
CAISGDSNQPQHF
>TRBJ1-2|13|NA|TRBV2|NA
TGTGCCAGCAGTGGGGGCACTAACTATGGCTACACCTTC
CASSGGTNYGYTF
>TRBJ1-5|10|few|TRBV27|NA
TGTGCCAGCAGCTCCGTACCCCAGCATTTT
CASSSVPQHF
>TRBJ2-7|13|many|TRBV12-3/TRBV12-4|NA
TGTGCCAGCAGTTCTGGGACCGCTGACGAGCAGTACTTC
CASSSGTADEQYF
>TRBJ1-4|16|few|TRBV5-5|NA
TGTGCCAGCAGCTTGACGGGGACTGTGAAAAAAGAAAAACTGTTTTTT
CASSLTGTVKKEKLFF
>TRBJ2-1|16|NA|TRBV15|NA
TGTGCCACCAGCAGAGATCTTTCAGGATCCTACAATGAGCAGTTCTTC
CATSRDLSGSYNEQFF
>TRBJ2-1|13|NA|TRBV24-1|NA
TGTGCCACCAGTGATCCCACCGGCAATGAGCAGTTCTTC
CATSDPTGNEQFF
>TRBJ1-4|14|NA|TRBV7-6|NA
TGTGCCAGCAGCGCACGGGACGGGCCGGAAAAACTGTTTTTT
CASSARDGPEKLFF
>TRBJ2-7|16|few|TRBV5-1|NA
TGCGCCAGCAGCTTGGATGGCGGGAAGACCTCCTACGAGCAGTACTTC
CASSLDGGKTSYEQYF
>TRBJ2-1|19|NA|TRBV18|NA
TGTGCCAGCTCACCAACCCGGGGGTACGTCGGTCTTATCTACAATGAGCAGTTCTTC
CASSPTRGYVGLIYNEQFF
>TRBJ1-4|14|few|TRBV15|NA
TGTGCCGCGCAGGGAAAGGGAATTAATGAAAAACTGTTTTTT
CAAQGKGINEKLFF
>TRBJ1-4|16|NA|TRBV15|NA
TGTGCCACCAGGAGGGACGGAACCTCAACTAATGAAAAACTGTTTTTT
CATRRDGTSTNEKLFF
>TRBJ1-3|18|NA|TRBV20-1|NA
TGCAGTGCTAGAGCCGACCTCCTCACTTCAGGCTCTGGAAACACCATATATTTT
CSARADLLTSGSGNTIYF
>TRBJ1-3|12|NA|TRBV7-6|NA
TGTGCCAGCAGCGCTAATCTGGCCACCATATATTTT
CASSANLATIYF
>TRBJ2-5|15|few|TRBV6-5|TRBD1
TGTGCCAGCAGTAGGACAGGGACGTTCCAAGAGACCCAGTACTTC
CASSRTGTFQETQYF
>TRBJ2-1|15|NA|TRBV12-3/TRBV12-4|TRBD1
TGTGCCAGCAGTTCTGGTAGACAGGGGGCAAATGAGCAGTTCTTC
CASSSGRQGANEQFF
>TRBJ2-2|14|NA|TRBV29-1|NA
TGCAGCGTCAGCCCCACAAAGAACACCGGGGAGCTGTTTTTT
CSVSPTKNTGELFF
>TRBJ1-1|16|few|TRBV4-1|TRBD1
TGCGCCAGCAGCCCAGGGGGGAGCAGCCTTGGGACTGAAGCTTTCTTT
CASSPGGSSLGTEAFF
>TRBJ2-2|17|NA|TRBV5-5|NA
TGTGCCAGCAGCTCCCCGCGCGGGACAGCAGGACCCGGGGAGCTGTTTTTT
CASSSPRGTAGPGELFF
>TRBJ1-3|15|NA|TRBV3-1|TRBD1
TGTGCCAGCAGCCAAAGGTGGGACAGCGGAAACACCATATATTTT
CASSQRWDSGNTIYF
>TRBJ1-2|14|few|TRBV7-2|NA
TGTGCCAGCAGCTTAGACGCAGGGATTTATGGCTACACCTTC
CASSLDAGIYGYTF
>TRBJ2-7|12|NA|TRBV20-1|TRBD1
TGCAGTGCTAGCGGACAGGGCGACGAGCAGTACTTC
CSASGQGDEQYF
>TRBJ2-5|17|few|TRBV5-1|TRBD2
TGCGCCAGCAGCCCAGGGGCTAGCGGGGGTAAACTGGAGACCCAGTACTTC
CASSPGASGGKLETQYF
>TRBJ2-3|15|few|TRBV6-6|NA
TGTGCCAGCAGTAAAGGGGAGACTTACACAGATACGCAGTATTTT
CASSKGETYTDTQYF